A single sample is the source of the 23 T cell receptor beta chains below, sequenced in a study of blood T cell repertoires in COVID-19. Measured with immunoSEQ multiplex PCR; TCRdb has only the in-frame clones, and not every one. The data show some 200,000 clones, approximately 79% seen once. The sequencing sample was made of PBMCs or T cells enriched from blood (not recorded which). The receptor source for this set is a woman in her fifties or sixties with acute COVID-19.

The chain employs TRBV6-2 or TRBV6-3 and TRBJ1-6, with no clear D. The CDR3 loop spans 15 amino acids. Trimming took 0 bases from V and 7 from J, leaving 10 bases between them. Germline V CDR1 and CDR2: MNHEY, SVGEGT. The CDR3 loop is CASSYSTIENSPLHF. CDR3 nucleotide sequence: TGTGCCAGCAGTTACTCGACTATCGAGAATTCACCCCTCCACTTT.

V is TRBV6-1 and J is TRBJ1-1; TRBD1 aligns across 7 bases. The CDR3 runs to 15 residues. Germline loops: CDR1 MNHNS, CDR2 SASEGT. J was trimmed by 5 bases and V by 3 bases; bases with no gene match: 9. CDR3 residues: CASSEGKGGLTEAFF. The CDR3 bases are TGTGCCAGCAGTGAGGGTAAAGGGGGCTTGACTGAAGCTTTCTTT.

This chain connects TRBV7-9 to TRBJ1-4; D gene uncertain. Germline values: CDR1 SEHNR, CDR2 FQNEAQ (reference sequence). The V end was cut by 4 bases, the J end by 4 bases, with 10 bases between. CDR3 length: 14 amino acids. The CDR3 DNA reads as TGTGCCAGCAGCTCCTCCGGGGATAATGAAAAACTGTTTTTT. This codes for CASSSSGDNEKLFF.

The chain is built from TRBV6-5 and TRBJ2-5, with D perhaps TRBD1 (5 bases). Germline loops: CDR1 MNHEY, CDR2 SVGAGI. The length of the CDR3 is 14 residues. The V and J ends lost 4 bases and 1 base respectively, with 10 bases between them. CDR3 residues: CASSSSQVQETQYF. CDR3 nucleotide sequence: TGTGCCAGCAGTTCATCACAGGTCCAAGAGACCCAGTACTTC.

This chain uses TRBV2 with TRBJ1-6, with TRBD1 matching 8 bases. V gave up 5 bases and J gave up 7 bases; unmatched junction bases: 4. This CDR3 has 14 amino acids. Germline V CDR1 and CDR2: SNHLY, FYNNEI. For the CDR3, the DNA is TGTGCCAGCAGTATGGACAGGGCAAATTCACCCCTCCACTTT. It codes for CASSMDRANSPLHF. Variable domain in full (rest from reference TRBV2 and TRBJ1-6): EPEVTQTPSHQVTQMGQEVILRCVPISNHLYFYWYRQILGQKVEFLVSFYNNEISEKSEIFDDQFSVERPDGSNFTLKIRSTKLEDSAMYFCASSMDRANSPLHFGNGTRLTVT.

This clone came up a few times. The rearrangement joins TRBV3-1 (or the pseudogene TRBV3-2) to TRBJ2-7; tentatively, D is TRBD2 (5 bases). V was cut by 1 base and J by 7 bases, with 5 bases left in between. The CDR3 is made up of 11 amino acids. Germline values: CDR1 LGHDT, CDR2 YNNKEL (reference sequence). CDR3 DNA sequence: TGTGCCAGCAGCCAAGGAGGGGAGCAGTACTTC. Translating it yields CASSQGGEQYF.

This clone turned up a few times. In DNA form, the CDR3 reads TGTGCCAGCAGTTCTCTCGACAGGGACCCTTATGGCTACACCTTC. Its translation is CASSSLDRDPYGYTF. This chain uses TRBV27 with TRBJ1-2; 7 bases align to TRBD1. The CDR3 length is 15 residues. Trimming took 4 bases from V and 5 from J; bases not matched to a gene: 10. Germline loops: CDR1 MNHEY, CDR2 SMNVEV (reference sequence).

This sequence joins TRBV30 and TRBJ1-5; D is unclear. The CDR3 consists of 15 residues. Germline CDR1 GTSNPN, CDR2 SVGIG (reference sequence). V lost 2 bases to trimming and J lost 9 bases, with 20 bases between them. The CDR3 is CAWSPLDRAMGPQHF. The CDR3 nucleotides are TGTGCCTGGAGTCCACTAGACCGCGCAATGGGGCCCCAGCATTTT.

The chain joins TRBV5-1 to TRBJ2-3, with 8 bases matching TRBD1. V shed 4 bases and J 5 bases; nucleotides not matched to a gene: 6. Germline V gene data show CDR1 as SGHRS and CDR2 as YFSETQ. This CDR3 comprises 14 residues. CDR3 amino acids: CASSPQDREDTQYF. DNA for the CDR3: TGCGCCAGCAGCCCTCAGGACAGGGAAGATACGCAGTATTTT.

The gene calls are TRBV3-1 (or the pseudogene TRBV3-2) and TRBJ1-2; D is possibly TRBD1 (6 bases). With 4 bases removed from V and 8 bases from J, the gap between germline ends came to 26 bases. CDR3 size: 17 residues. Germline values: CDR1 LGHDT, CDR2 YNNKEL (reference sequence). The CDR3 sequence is CASSRSTTKTGHTGYTF. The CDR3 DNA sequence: TGTGCCAGCAGCCGCAGTACAACGAAAACGGGACATACAGGCTACACCTTC.

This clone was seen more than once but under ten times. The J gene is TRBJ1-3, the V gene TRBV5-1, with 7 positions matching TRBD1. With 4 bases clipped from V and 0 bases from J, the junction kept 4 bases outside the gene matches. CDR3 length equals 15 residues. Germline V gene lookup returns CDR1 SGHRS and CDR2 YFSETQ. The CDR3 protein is CASSPTGDSGNTIYF. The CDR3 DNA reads TGCGCCAGCAGCCCTACAGGGGACTCTGGAAACACCATATATTTT.

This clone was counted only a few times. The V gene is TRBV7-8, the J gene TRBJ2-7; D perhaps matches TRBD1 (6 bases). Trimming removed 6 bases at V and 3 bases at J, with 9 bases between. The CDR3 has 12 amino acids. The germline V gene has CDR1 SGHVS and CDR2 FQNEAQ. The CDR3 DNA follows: TGTGCCAGCAGAAGACAGGACTACGAGCAGTACTTC. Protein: CASRRQDYEQYF.

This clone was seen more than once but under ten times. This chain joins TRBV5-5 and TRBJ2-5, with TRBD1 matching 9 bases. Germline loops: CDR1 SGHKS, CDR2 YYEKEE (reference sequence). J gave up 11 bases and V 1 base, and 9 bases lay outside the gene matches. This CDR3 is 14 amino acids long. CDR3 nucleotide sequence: TGTGCCAGCAGCTTGCAGATACAGGGGGCCGTGCAGTACTTC. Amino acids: CASSLQIQGAVQYF.

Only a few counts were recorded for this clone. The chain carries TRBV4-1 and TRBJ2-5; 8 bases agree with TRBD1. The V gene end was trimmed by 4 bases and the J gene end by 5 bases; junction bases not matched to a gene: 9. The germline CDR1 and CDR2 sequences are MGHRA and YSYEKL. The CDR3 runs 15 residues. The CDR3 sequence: CASSRPDREGETQYF. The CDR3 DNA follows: TGCGCCAGCAGCCGACCGGACAGGGAAGGGGAGACCCAGTACTTC.

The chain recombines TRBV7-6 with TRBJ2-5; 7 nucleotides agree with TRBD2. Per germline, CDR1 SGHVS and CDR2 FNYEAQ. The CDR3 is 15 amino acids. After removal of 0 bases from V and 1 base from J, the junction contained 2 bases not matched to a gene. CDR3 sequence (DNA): TGTGCCAGCAGCTTAGCGGGGGGGATCCAAGAGACCCAGTACTTC. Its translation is CASSLAGGIQETQYF.

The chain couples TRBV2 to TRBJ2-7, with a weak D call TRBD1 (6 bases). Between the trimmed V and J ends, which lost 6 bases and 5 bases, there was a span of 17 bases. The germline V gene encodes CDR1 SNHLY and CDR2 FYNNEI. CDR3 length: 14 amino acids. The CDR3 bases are TGTGCCAGCAGGTTGGGGGCAGCCGACCACGAGCAGTACTTC. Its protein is CASRLGAADHEQYF.

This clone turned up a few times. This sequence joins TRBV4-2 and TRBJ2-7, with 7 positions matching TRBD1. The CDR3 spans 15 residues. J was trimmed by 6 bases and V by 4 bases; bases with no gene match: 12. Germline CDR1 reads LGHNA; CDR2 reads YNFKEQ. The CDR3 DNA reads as TGTGCCAGCAGCCCAGTAGACAGGGATTCGGGCGAGCAGTACTTC. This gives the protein CASSPVDRDSGEQYF.

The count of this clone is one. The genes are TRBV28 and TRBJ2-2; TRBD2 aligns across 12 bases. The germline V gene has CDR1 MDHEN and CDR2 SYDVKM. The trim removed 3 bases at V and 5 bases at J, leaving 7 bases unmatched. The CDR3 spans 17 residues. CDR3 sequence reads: CASSFYGLAGLTGELFF. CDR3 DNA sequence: TGTGCCAGCAGTTTTTACGGACTAGCGGGGCTGACCGGGGAGCTGTTTTTT.

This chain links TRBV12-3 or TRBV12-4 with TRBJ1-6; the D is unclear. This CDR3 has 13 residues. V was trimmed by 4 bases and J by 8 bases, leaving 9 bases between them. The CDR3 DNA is TGTGCCAGCAGTTATACTCAAGATTCACCCCTCCACTTT. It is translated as CASSYTQDSPLHF.

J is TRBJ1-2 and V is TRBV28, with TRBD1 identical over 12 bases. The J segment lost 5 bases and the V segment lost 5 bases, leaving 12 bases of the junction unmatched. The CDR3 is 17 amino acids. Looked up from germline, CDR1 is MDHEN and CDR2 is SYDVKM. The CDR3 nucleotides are TGTGCCAGCAGTCCTCTAGGGGGGGACAGGGGGCAATATGGCTACACCTTC. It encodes CASSPLGGDRGQYGYTF.

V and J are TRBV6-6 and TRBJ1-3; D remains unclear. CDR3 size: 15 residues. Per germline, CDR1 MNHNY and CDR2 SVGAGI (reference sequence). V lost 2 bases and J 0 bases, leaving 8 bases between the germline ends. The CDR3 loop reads CASSYRVPSGNTIYF. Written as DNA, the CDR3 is TGTGCCAGCAGTTACCGGGTCCCCTCTGGAAACACCATATATTTT.

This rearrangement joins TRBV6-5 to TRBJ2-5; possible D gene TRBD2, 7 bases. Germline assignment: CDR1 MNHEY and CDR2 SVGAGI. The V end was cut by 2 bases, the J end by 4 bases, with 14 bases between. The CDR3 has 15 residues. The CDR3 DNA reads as TGTGCCAGCAGTTACGGAGGGGCGGGGGCAGAGACCCAGTACTTC. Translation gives CASSYGGAGAETQYF.

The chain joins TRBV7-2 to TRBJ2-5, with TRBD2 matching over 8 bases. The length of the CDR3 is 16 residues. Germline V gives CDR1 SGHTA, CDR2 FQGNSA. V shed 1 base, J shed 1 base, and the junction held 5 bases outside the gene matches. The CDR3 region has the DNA TGTGCCAGCAGCTTAGATTCCGGGACTAGCCAAGAGACCCAGTACTTC. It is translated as CASSLDSGTSQETQYF.